This T cell receptor (beta chain) was observed in a study of post-analysis software for immune sequencing data. At the level of the study: Relapsing-remitting, secondary progressive and progressive-relapsing multiple sclerosis were all included among the disease courses.

The CDR3 consists of 16 residues. Germline CDR1 is PRHDT and CDR2 is FYEKMQ (reference sequence). The ends lost 0 bases at V and 5 bases at J; junction bases unmatched: 7. As to this clonotype: Its matching antigen is unknown.

Unique molecular identifiers had been added to the TCR beta cDNA libraries. Roughly 500,000 cDNA molecules were obtained per 1 to 10 million input T cells. TCRdb re-analysed the PCR reads in MiXCR, keeping a single row per CDR3 protein. The table has 380,000 or so distinct CDR3 sequences, approximately 33% seen once. Study observations and caveats: Controls had lower frequencies than patients of four or five TRBV segments, which included TRBV5-6, TRBV5-1 and TRBV20-1. Comparison with controls showed significantly lower normalized Chao1 diversity in multiple sclerosis patients.

V gene TRBV13 combines with J gene TRBJ2-5, with TRBD2 identical over 9 bases. Source material: blood. This TCR was sampled from a girl aged 5 to 17 with multiple sclerosis. The CDR3 is CASSLGRASGAETQYF. The CDR3 nucleotides read TGTGCCAGCAGCTTAGGCCGGGCTAGCGGGGCGGAGACCCAGTACTTC.